The clone carrying this T cell receptor (beta chain) was detected many times. Antigen specificity is unknown. This sample is drawn from a study of T-cell memory formation after mild COVID-19. The overall study: Largely donor-specific sequence clusters came from two donors.

General study points: Chiefly within CM and EM were the contracting CD4+ clones; CD8+ ones were within EMRA.

TCRdb reprocessed the 5' RACE reads with MiXCR, giving one entry per CDR3 protein. The repertoire holds some 330,000 distinct CDR3 sequences, under 25% seen once, with around 12% in the top ten. Trimming stripped 2 bases from V and 2 bases from J, with 12 bases between. Germline V CDR1 and CDR2: SGHTA, FQGNSA. This CDR3 spans 15 amino acids. The chain combines TRBV7-2 with TRBJ2-5, with no clear D. This TCR came from an adult woman who had mild COVID-19 (a few samples of this study predate the infection). Cell type and time point are not known. Sequencing was performed on PBMCs or a T cell subset sorted from them (not recorded which). The CDR3 DNA reads TGTGCCAGCAGCTTACTGGGTTCAGCGCAAGAGACCCAGTACTTC. Translating gives CASSLLGSAQETQYF.